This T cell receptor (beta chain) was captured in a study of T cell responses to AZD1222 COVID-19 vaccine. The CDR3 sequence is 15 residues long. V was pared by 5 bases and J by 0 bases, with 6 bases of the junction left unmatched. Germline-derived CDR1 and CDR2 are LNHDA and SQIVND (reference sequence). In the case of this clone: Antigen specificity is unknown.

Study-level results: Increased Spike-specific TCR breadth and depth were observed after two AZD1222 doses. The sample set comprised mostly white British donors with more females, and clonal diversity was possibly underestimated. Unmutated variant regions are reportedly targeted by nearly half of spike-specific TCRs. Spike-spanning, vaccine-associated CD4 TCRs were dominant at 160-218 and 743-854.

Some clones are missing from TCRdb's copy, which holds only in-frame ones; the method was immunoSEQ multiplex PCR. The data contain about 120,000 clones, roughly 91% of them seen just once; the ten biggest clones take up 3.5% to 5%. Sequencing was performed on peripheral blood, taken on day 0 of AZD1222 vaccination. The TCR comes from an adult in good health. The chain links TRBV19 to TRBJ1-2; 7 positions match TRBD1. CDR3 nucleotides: TGTGCCAGTAGTCCCCGGGACAGAGCTAACTATGGCTACACCTTC. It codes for CASSPRDRANYGYTF.